This TCR beta chain was sequenced in a study of blood T cell repertoires in COVID-19. V lost 5 bases and J lost 5; bases outside the gene matches: 5. The CDR3 totals 14 residues. Germline V CDR1 and CDR2: SGHVS, FQNEAQ. TCRdb's table, derived via immunoSEQ multiplex PCR, lists solely in-frame clones and lacks some. This table holds hundreds of thousands of clones, 65% to 90% found once. The sequence came from a man between 50 and 59 years old with COVID-19, enrolled during active disease. Sequencing used peripheral blood. This chain links TRBV7-8 with TRBJ2-5; TRBD1 matches at 10 bases. This CDR3 is CASSRDRGSETQYF. In DNA, the CDR3 is TGTGCCAGCAGCCGGGACAGGGGTTCGGAGACCCAGTACTTC.